The 17 T cell receptor beta chains below come from one sample, sequenced in a study of T cell responses to AZD1222 COVID-19 vaccine. This table comes from immunoSEQ multiplex PCR, and its TCRdb copy is limited to in-frame clones, with some not included. The sample lists 120,000 to 150,000 clones, roughly 89% seen once, with 4% to 6% in the top ten. The starting material was peripheral blood, obtained on day 0 of AZD1222 vaccination. The source of these receptors is an adult in good health.

The chain carries TRBV6-5 and TRBJ1-3; no clear D. Trimming removed 5 bases from V and 8 bases from J, with 16 bases in between. This CDR3 spans 14 amino acids. CDR1 MNHEY and CDR2 SVGAGI come from the germline V gene. CDR3 coding DNA: TGTGCCAGCAGTCCGACGCCGGGAGGGCACACCATATATTTT. It yields the protein CASSPTPGGHTIYF.

This sequence joins TRBV3-1 (or the pseudogene TRBV3-2) and TRBJ2-7, with a weak D call TRBD2 (5 bases). Germline CDR1 LGHDT, CDR2 YNNKEL (reference sequence). Between the trimmed V and J ends, which lost 1 base and 0 bases, there was a span of 7 bases. This CDR3 is 14 amino acids long. CDR3 coding DNA: TGTGCCAGCAGCCAAGTGGGGAGCTCCTACGAGCAGTACTTC. Its protein is CASSQVGSSYEQYF.

This chain links TRBV7-2 with TRBJ2-2; D call uncertain. This CDR3 is built from 14 residues. CDR1 is SGHTA, CDR2 FQGNSA, per germline. V lost 2 bases to trimming and J lost 4 bases, with 8 bases between them. CDR3 loop: CASSLFGVTGELFF. The CDR3 region has the DNA TGTGCCAGCAGCTTATTTGGGGTCACCGGGGAGCTGTTTTTT.

The chain joins TRBV10-3 to TRBJ2-7; D tentatively reads TRBD1 or TRBD2 (5 bases each). The CDR3 extends over 15 amino acids. CDR1 is ENHRY and CDR2 is SYGVKD in the germline V gene. V was clipped by 2 bases and J by 3 bases, with 14 bases between them. CDR3 in DNA: TGTGCCATCAGTGAGCCGAGTGGGGACCTCTACGAGCAGTACTTC. Translating gives CAISEPSGDLYEQYF.

V usage is TRBV4-1 and J usage is TRBJ2-2; D remains ambiguous. The CDR3 covers 12 residues. CDR1 MGHRA and CDR2 YSYEKL come from the germline V gene. Trimming removed 4 bases from V and 4 bases from J, with 4 bases in between. CDR3 DNA: TGCGCCAGCAGCCGCTTCACCGGGGAGCTGTTTTTT. Protein product: CASSRFTGELFF.

This clone was seen more than once but under ten times. The chain links TRBV15 to TRBJ2-5, with D possibly TRBD2 on 6 matching bases. The CDR3 covers 14 residues. Germline values: CDR1 LNHNV, CDR2 YYDKDF (reference sequence). Trimming removed 1 base at V and 2 bases at J, with 8 bases between. CDR3 protein: CATSRGGTQETQYF. In DNA, the CDR3 is TGTGCCACCAGCAGAGGTGGGACTCAAGAGACCCAGTACTTC.

V and J are TRBV6-5 and TRBJ2-2, with D tentatively TRBD1 (6 bases). The CDR3 is 14 residues long. Germline assignment: CDR1 MNHEY and CDR2 SVGAGI. Here the CDR3 DNA reads TGTGCGGAAAGACAGGAGCTGAACACCGGGGAGCTGTTTTTT. It encodes CAERQELNTGELFF.

The CDR3, as DNA: TGTGCCAGCAGCGTGGGGGGGGACCGGAGCAGACTAGCGGGAGGGAGCCAAGAGACCCAGTACTTC. Residues: CASSVGGDRSRLAGGSQETQYF. The gene calls are TRBV9 and TRBJ2-5; 14 positions match TRBD2. Per the germline V gene, CDR1 is SGDLS and CDR2 is YYNGEE. The CDR3 extends over 22 amino acids. The trim removed 2 bases at V and 1 base at J, leaving 19 bases unmatched.

The chain employs TRBV4-1 and TRBJ2-1; D perhaps matches TRBD1 (5 bases). The CDR3 contains 14 residues. The ends were cut back, 4 bases at V and 0 bases at J, with 7 bases in the middle. CDR1 MGHRA and CDR2 YSYEKL come from the germline V gene. This chain's CDR3 is CASSLRVSYNEQFF. CDR3 DNA: TGCGCCAGCAGCCTCAGGGTCTCCTACAATGAGCAGTTCTTC.

J is TRBJ2-5 and V is TRBV5-8; 13 bases fit TRBD2. The CDR3 spans 15 residues. CDR1 is SGHTS, CDR2 YDEGEE, per germline. V shed 3 bases and J 5 bases; nucleotides not matched to a gene: 4. The CDR3 sequence is CASSYGLAGDETQYF. CDR3 sequence (DNA): TGTGCCAGCAGCTACGGACTAGCGGGAGATGAGACCCAGTACTTC.

The chain has TRBV19 and TRBJ1-1; D uncertain. Per the germline V gene, CDR1 is LNHDA and CDR2 is SQIVND (reference sequence). This CDR3 comprises 13 residues. The V end was cut by 5 bases, the J end by 0 bases, with 7 bases between. The CDR3 region has the DNA TGTGCCAGTAGTCGGACCGTGAACACTGAAGCTTTCTTT. It yields the protein CASSRTVNTEAFF.

The V and J genes are TRBV27 and TRBJ2-7, with 10 bases aligning to TRBD1. Germline V gene lookup returns CDR1 MNHEY and CDR2 SMNVEV (reference sequence). The CDR3 covers 15 residues. Unmatched junction bases numbered 5, after V lost 2 bases and J lost 4 bases. Here the CDR3 DNA reads TGTGCCAGCAGTTTAGTTGACAGGGGGCCATACGAGCAGTACTTC. It translates to CASSLVDRGPYEQYF.

The chain recombines TRBV5-1 with TRBJ2-1; D perhaps matches TRBD2 (5 bases). The CDR3 contains 13 residues. V lost 2 bases to trimming and J lost 5 bases, with 8 bases between them. Looked up from germline, CDR1 is SGHRS and CDR2 is YFSETQ. CDR3 nucleotides: TGCGCCAGCAGCTTACTAGTTAACAATGAGCAGTTCTTC. Translation: CASSLLVNNEQFF.

This clone was detected once. This sample includes further DNA sequences coding for the same CDR3. This chain uses TRBV5-1 with TRBJ1-5; TRBD1 might be the D (5 bases). The CDR3 contains 14 residues. Trimming stripped 0 bases from V and 1 base from J, with 5 bases between. Germline V gene sequence: CDR1 SGHRS, CDR2 YFSETQ. CDR3 amino acids: CASSLEGSNQPQHF. CDR3 nucleotide sequence: TGCGCCAGCAGCTTGGAGGGGAGCAATCAGCCCCAGCATTTT.

This chain joins TRBV4-2 and TRBJ2-2; 8 bases are shared with TRBD2. V dropped 1 base and J dropped 8; count of bases not matched to a gene: 9. The CDR3 spans 16 residues. Germline V gene lookup returns CDR1 LGHNA and CDR2 YNFKEQ. CDR3 in DNA: TGTGCCAGCAGCCAAGGAGGGACTAGTAGAAGTGGGGAGCTGTTTTTT. This gives the protein CASSQGGTSRSGELFF.

The chain couples TRBV18 to TRBJ1-1; D might be TRBD1 (5 bases). The V end lost 6 bases, the J end lost 3 bases, and 14 bases lay between the germline ends. Germline V lookup: CDR1 KGHSH, CDR2 LQKENI. CDR3 length: 14 amino acids. CDR3 sequence reads: CASSPGLGHTEAFF. The CDR3 DNA sequence: TGTGCCAGCTCCCCGGGGCTGGGACACACTGAAGCTTTCTTT. Variable domain in full (rest from reference TRBV18 and TRBJ1-1): NAGVMQNPRHLVRRRGQEARLRCSPMKGHSHVYWYRQLPEEGLKFMVYLQKENIIDESGMPKERFSAEFPKEGPSILRIQQVVRGDSAAYFCASSPGLGHTEAFFGQGTRLTVV.

The V call is TRBV4-1, the J call TRBJ2-7; D is perhaps TRBD1 (7 bases). Trimming pared 3 bases from V and 4 bases from J, leaving 16 bases between. This CDR3 comprises 15 residues. CDR1 is MGHRA, CDR2 YSYEKL, per germline. The CDR3 is CASSQAGQSFYEQYF. The CDR3 bases are TGCGCCAGCAGCCAGGCGGGACAGAGCTTTTACGAGCAGTACTTC.